This T cell receptor (beta chain) appears in the sequencing data of a study of PD-1 blockade in mismatch repair-deficient tumors. Study context: Enrolled about 2012-2016, patients had progressing, pretreated mismatch repair-deficient cancers of about a dozen types.

This CDR3 is built from 13 residues. Germline values: CDR1 SGHRS, CDR2 YFSETQ. V lost 4 bases, J lost 7 bases, and 15 bases lay in between. TCRdb's table, derived via immunoSEQ multiplex PCR, lists solely in-frame clones and lacks some. This sample carries about 15,000 clones, 84% of them seen once, and the ten largest clones take 17%. The specimen comprised PBMCs, sampled before pembrolizumab treatment. The V and J genes are TRBV5-1 and TRBJ2-7; D is undetermined. The clonotype originates from an adult with mismatch repair-deficient cancer. CDR3 in amino acids: CASSLKGLREQYF. In DNA, the CDR3 is TGCGCCAGCAGCCTGAAGGGTCTCCGAGAGCAGTACTTC.